The TCR beta chain under discussion was sequenced for a study of T cell responses to AZD1222 COVID-19 vaccine. Study in general: Timing groups of about 4 and about 12 weeks for second doses were pooled.

As concerns this clone: Its antigen is as yet unknown.

Profiling relied on immunoSEQ multiplex PCR, and the TCRdb table lists in-frame clones only, not all of them. The data hold under 110,000 clones, with 75% to 90% observed a single time. General observations from the study: A mostly white British donor set with more females was recruited, and clonal diversity was possibly underestimated. Receipt of two AZD1222 doses was followed by a rise in Spike-specific TCR breadth and depth. Reports indicate that nearly half of spike-specific TCRs are directed at unmutated variant regions.

Trimming left V 0 bases short and J 7 bases short, with 11 bases between. Germline CDR1 reads SGHRS; CDR2 reads YFSETQ. This CDR3 spans 15 amino acids. This specimen was peripheral blood, taken on day 0 of AZD1222 vaccination. The sequence was obtained from an adult in good health. V is TRBV5-1 and J is TRBJ1-6; no definite D call. CDR3 region: CASSLDGWANSPLHF. CDR3 sequence (DNA): TGCGCCAGCAGCTTGGATGGATGGGCGAATTCACCCCTCCACTTT.